Included here is one T cell receptor (beta chain) sequence, with context. This clone was observed a handful of times. Its antigen remains undetermined. It has no much larger one-base neighbor in the sample; base qualities were not kept. The library was prepared using the immunoSEQ multiplex PCR assay. TCRdb provides this immuneACCESS table in a form limited to in-frame rearrangements. Some clones are lacking; in checked studies, under half of them reflect an unresolved V gene, and why the rest are absent is not known. This sample lists 65,000 to 75,000 clones; around nine tenths were detected once. The leading ten clones occupy about 4% of the sample. CDR1 and CDR2, per the germline V gene (reference sequence), are LNHDA and SQIVND. V lost 5 bases and J lost 7 bases, and the count of bases not matched to a germline gene is 5. The CDR3 starts with the cysteine, ends with the phenylalanine, and has 14 residues. The DNA shown is the 42-base CDR3, in frame from base 1.

This entry is derived from a study of T cell changes during pregnancy in multiple sclerosis (dated by TCRdb to between 2018 and 2021). As for the study more broadly: In women with multiple sclerosis, the researchers looked at how the T cell repertoire shifted as pregnancy progressed.

The receptor's source is a female donor in good health, enrolled as a control in a pregnancy study. Sequencing used peripheral blood, obtained after pregnancy. The chain is assembled from TRBV19 and TRBJ2-1, with 10 bases matching TRBD1. The DNA reads as follows: TGTGCCAGTAGTTCGGGACAGGGGTGGAATGAGCAGTTCTTC. Translation gives CASSSGQGWNEQFF.